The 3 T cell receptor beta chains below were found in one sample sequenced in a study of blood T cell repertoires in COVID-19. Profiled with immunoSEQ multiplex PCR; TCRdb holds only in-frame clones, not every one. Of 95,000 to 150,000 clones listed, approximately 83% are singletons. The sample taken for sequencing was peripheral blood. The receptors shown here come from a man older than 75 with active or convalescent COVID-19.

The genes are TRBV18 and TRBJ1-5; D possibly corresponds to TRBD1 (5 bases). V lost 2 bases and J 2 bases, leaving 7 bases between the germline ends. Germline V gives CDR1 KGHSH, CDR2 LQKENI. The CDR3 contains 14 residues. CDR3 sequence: CASSPDSGNQPQHF. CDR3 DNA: TGTGCCAGCTCACCAGACAGCGGCAATCAGCCCCAGCATTTT.

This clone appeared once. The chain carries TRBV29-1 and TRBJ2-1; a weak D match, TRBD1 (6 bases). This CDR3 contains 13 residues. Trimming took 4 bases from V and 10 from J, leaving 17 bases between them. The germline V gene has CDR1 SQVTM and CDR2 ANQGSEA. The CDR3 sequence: CSVAQQGPGEQFF. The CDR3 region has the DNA TGCAGCGTTGCCCAACAGGGCCCGGGGGAGCAGTTCTTC.

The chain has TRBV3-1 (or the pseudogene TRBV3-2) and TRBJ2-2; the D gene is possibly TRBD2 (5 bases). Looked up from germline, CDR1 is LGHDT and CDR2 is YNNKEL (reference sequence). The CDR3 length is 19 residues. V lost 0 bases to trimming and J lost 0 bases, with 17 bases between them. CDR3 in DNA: TGTGCCAGCAGCCAAGATCGGGCCGGCGGGCGGACGAACACCGGGGAGCTGTTTTTT. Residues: CASSQDRAGGRTNTGELFF.